The sequence of this T cell receptor (beta chain) was determined in a study of blood T cell repertoires in COVID-19. Sequencing used immunoSEQ multiplex PCR; TCRdb keeps in-frame clones, though not all of them. The sample includes 50,000 or so clones, about 83% of them seen just once. The CDR3 extends over 15 amino acids. Germline CDR1 reads SEHNR; CDR2 reads FQNEAQ (reference sequence). V shed 1 base, J shed 1 base, and the junction held 2 bases outside the gene matches. Sequenced sample: peripheral blood. V is TRBV7-9 and J is TRBJ2-3; 7 bases align to TRBD2. The sequence derives from a man between 40 and 49 years old with acute or convalescent COVID-19. The CDR3: CASSLGGSRTDTQYF. The CDR3 nucleotides are TGTGCCAGCAGCTTAGGCGGGAGCCGCACAGATACGCAGTATTTT.